This T cell receptor beta chain was retrieved from a study of blood T cell repertoires in COVID-19. Study in general: The United States, Italy and Spain supplied acute and convalescent COVID-19 samples.

Germline V gene lookup returns CDR1 MNHEY and CDR2 SVGAGI. V was clipped by 5 bases and J by 0 bases, with 13 bases between them. The CDR3 runs 15 residues. Under the authors' procedure: Estimates of nucleated cell counts were drawn from the amplification of reference gene primers. Profiled with immunoSEQ multiplex PCR; TCRdb holds only in-frame clones, not every one. Clonal size and the V and J genes are those of that table, whereas D and trimming came from the DNA. The sample records about 280,000 clones, about 89% being singletons. Sequencing used peripheral blood. This rearrangement joins TRBV6-5 to TRBJ1-1, with D perhaps matching TRBD1 (6 bases). The receptor comes from a man aged 40-50 years with acute or convalescent COVID-19. The CDR3: CASSLTGTLNTEAFF. The CDR3 region has the DNA TGTGCCAGCAGTCTAACAGGGACCTTGAACACTGAAGCTTTCTTT.